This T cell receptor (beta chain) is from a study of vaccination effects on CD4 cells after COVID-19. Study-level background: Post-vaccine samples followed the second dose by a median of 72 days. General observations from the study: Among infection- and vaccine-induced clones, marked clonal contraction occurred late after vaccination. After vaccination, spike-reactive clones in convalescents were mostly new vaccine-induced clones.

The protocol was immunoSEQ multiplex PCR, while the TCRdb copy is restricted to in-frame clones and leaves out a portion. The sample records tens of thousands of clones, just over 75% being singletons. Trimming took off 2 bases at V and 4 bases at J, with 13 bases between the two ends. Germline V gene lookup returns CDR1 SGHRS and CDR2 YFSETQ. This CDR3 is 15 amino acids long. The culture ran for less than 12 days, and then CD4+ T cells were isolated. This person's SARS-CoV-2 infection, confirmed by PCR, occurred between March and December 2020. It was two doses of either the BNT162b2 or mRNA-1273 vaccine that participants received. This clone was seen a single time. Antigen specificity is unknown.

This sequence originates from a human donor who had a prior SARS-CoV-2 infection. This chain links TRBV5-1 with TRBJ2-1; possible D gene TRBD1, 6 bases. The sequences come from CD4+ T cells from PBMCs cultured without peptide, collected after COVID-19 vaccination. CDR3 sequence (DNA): TGCGCCAGCAGCTTCCACAGGGCAGATTACAATGAGCAGTTCTTC. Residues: CASSFHRADYNEQFF.